This TCR beta chain originates from a study of cytomegalovirus exposure and HLA in healthy donors. Study overall: Out of fewer than 400 genotyped donors, about 80% belonged to the Caucasian-associated ancestry cluster. Study results and limitations: TCR beta V- and J-gene trimming, according to a later analysis, was linked to a missense DCLRE1C variant.

PCR was performed using 60 Vbeta and 13 Jbeta primers. Generated by immunoSEQ multiplex PCR, the TCRdb table keeps only in-frame clones and is missing some. The table records about 72,000 clones, 82% of them present only once. At collection, donors were nominally healthy, but unrecorded immune exposures were probable. About this clone itself: What it binds is unknown.

Per germline, CDR1 ENHRY and CDR2 SYGVKD. Trimming removed 3 bases from V and 9 bases from J; junction bases left unmatched: 6. This CDR3 has 15 residues. The sequence was obtained from a man between 18 and 35 years old in good health and CMV-seronegative. V gene TRBV10-3 combines with J gene TRBJ2-3; 13 bases match TRBD2. The sample was PBMCs. CDR3 loop: CAISELAGGTATQYF. CDR3 nucleotides: TGTGCCATCAGTGAACTAGCGGGAGGGACAGCGACGCAGTATTTT.